These 17 T cell receptor beta chains originate from one sample sequenced in a study of pediatric ulcerative colitis. During colonoscopy, one to two rectal pinch biopsies were collected. Assay: immunoSEQ multiplex PCR; the TCRdb copy retains only in-frame clones and omits some. This table holds approximately 17,000 clones, roughly three quarters found once. The sample consisted of gut tissue. Source of these receptors: a boy aged 10-17 years who was a control in a study of pediatric ulcerative colitis.

The chain recombines TRBV20-1 with TRBJ1-1, with 7 bases matching TRBD1. CDR1 is DFQATT, CDR2 SNEGSKA, per germline (reference sequence). The CDR3 extends over 11 amino acids. The junction had 5 bases not matched to a gene; V was cut back by 6 bases and J by 7 bases. The CDR3 region is CSAQGQSEAFF. The CDR3 coding sequence is TGCAGTGCCCAGGGACAGAGTGAAGCTTTCTTT.

The chain joins TRBV28 to TRBJ2-5, with D perhaps TRBD2 (5 bases). This CDR3 spans 14 amino acids. V was pared by 6 bases and J by 3 bases, with 14 bases between. CDR1 and CDR2 from the germline V gene are MDHEN and SYDVKM. The CDR3 spells CASSFSLGEETQYF. The DNA of the CDR3 is TGTGCCAGCAGCTTCTCTTTGGGAGAAGAGACCCAGTACTTC.

V and J are TRBV4-3 and TRBJ1-6; TRBD1 aligns across 7 bases. Germline CDR1 reads LGHNA; CDR2 reads YSLEER. V lost 0 bases to trimming and J lost 0 bases; unmatched junction nucleotides: 11. This CDR3 has 20 amino acids. The CDR3 region has the DNA TGCGCCAGCAGCCAAGACCGGGACAGCGTCTACAGCTCCTATAATTCACCCCTCCACTTT. Encoded protein: CASSQDRDSVYSSYNSPLHF.

The V call is TRBV4-3, the J call TRBJ2-2; D call uncertain. Germline CDR1 reads LGHNA; CDR2 reads YSLEER. Trimming cost V 0 bases and J 6 bases, with 11 bases left between them. This CDR3 contains 15 residues. For the CDR3, the DNA is TGCGCCAGCAGCCAAGATCTGGTGCCGGCCGGGGAGCTGTTTTTT. Translating it yields CASSQDLVPAGELFF.

The rearrangement joins TRBV19 to TRBJ1-6; 8 nucleotides align to TRBD1. Germline CDR1 is LNHDA and CDR2 is SQIVND (reference sequence). Trimming cost V 5 bases and J 8 bases; bases outside gene matches: 8. CDR3 length: 15 amino acids. For the CDR3, the DNA is TGTGCCAGTAGTCGGGACAGGCGTATTGATTCACCCCTCCACTTT. Protein sequence: CASSRDRRIDSPLHF.

The chain links TRBV6-4 to TRBJ1-5; 9 bases are a match to TRBD1. V lost 7 bases and J lost 0; bases outside the gene matches: 19. Germline-derived CDR1 and CDR2 are MRHNA and SNTAGT. The CDR3 runs 20 residues. This chain's CDR3 is CASNFIPRDRVPISNQPQHF. The DNA of the CDR3 is TGTGCCAGCAATTTTATCCCCCGGGACAGGGTTCCGATTAGCAATCAGCCCCAGCATTTT.

This clone has only a few counts. V usage is TRBV4-2 and J usage is TRBJ1-5; 8 positions agree with TRBD1. This CDR3 is 17 amino acids long. V gave up 0 bases and J gave up 5 bases; unmatched junction bases: 9. CDR1 is LGHNA and CDR2 is YNFKEQ in the germline V gene. The CDR3 loop is CASSQDLGQVNYQPQHF. In DNA, the CDR3 is TGTGCCAGCAGCCAAGATTTGGGACAGGTGAATTATCAGCCCCAGCATTTT.

CDR3: CASSATSGGTDTQYF. CDR3 DNA sequence: TGTGCCAGCAGTGCGACTAGCGGGGGCACAGATACGCAGTATTTT. V usage is TRBV6-1 and J usage is TRBJ2-3; 11 bases are a match to TRBD2. Germline lookup yields CDR1 MNHNS and CDR2 SASEGT. Unmatched junction bases numbered 1, after V lost 4 bases and J lost 1 base. The CDR3 has 15 residues.

This sequence joins TRBV9 and TRBJ2-7; 8 nucleotides agree with TRBD2. Per germline, CDR1 SGDLS and CDR2 YYNGEE. V gave up 2 bases and J gave up 5 bases; unmatched junction bases: 6. The length of the CDR3 is 14 residues. CDR3 nucleotides: TGTGCCAGCAGCGTCGGGACTAGGAGGCACGAGCAGTACTTC. Its translation: CASSVGTRRHEQYF.

The rearrangement links TRBV29-1 to TRBJ2-3, with 10 bases identical to TRBD2. The CDR3 totals 15 residues. Germline trimming cut 1 base from V and 2 bases from J; bases unmatched to any gene: 3. Germline loops: CDR1 SQVTM, CDR2 ANQGSEA. This CDR3 reads CSVEGTSGDTDTQYF. As DNA, the CDR3 is TGCAGCGTTGAAGGGACTAGCGGAGACACAGATACGCAGTATTTT.

The chain uses TRBV27 and TRBJ2-2, with D perhaps matching TRBD1 (6 bases). Trimming took off 9 bases at V and 3 bases at J, with 14 bases between the two ends. The CDR3 contains 14 residues. Looked up from germline, CDR1 is MNHEY and CDR2 is SMNVEV (reference sequence). CDR3 in DNA: TGTGCCAGTACCGACGCAGGGGACACCGGGGAGCTGTTTTTT. Translation: CASTDAGDTGELFF.

The chain uses TRBV5-6 and TRBJ2-7; D is uncertain. Trimming took 0 bases from V and 2 from J, leaving 9 bases between them. In germline, CDR1 is SGHDT, CDR2 YYEEEE. CDR3 length equals 14 residues. The DNA for the CDR3 is TGTGCCAGCAGCTTGGAGTACGGTACCTACGAGCAGTACTTC. Translated: CASSLEYGTYEQYF.

The V gene is TRBV19, the J gene TRBJ2-5; TRBD1 matches 8 bases. V lost 8 bases and J lost 5; bases outside the gene matches: 7. From germline, CDR1 is LNHDA and CDR2 SQIVND (reference sequence). The CDR3 loop spans 13 amino acids. The CDR3 here is CASAQGAQETQYF. CDR3 nucleotide sequence: TGTGCCAGTGCCCAGGGGGCACAGGAGACCCAGTACTTC.

The CDR3 spells CASSDPGSATYGYTF. For the CDR3, the DNA is TGTGCCAGCAGTGATCCGGGATCGGCGACCTATGGCTACACCTTC. The genes are TRBV6-1 and TRBJ1-2; D ambiguous. CDR3 length: 15 amino acids. The V gene's germline CDR1 is MNHNS and CDR2 SASEGT. Trimming stripped 3 bases from V and 4 bases from J, with 15 bases between.

V is TRBV11-3 and J is TRBJ2-2; D gene uncertain. CDR3 size: 13 residues. The V end lost 7 bases, the J end lost 6 bases, and 12 bases lay between the germline ends. Germline CDR1 SGHNT, CDR2 YENEEA. The chain's CDR3 is CASKTSRAGELFF. The CDR3 DNA reads as TGTGCCAGCAAAACAAGTCGGGCCGGGGAGCTGTTTTTT.

The gene calls are TRBV4-3 and TRBJ1-5, with TRBD1 as a possible D gene (5 bases). CDR3 size: 15 residues. Germline lookup yields CDR1 LGHNA and CDR2 YSLEER. The V end lost 0 bases, the J end lost 3 bases, and 9 bases lay between the germline ends. In DNA, the CDR3 is TGCGCCAGCAGCCAAGATCAGGGCTTCAATCAGCCCCAGCATTTT. The encoded protein is CASSQDQGFNQPQHF.

V is TRBV19 and J is TRBJ1-6, with D perhaps matching TRBD1 (6 bases). The germline gives CDR1 LNHDA, CDR2 SQIVND (reference sequence). V was shortened by 4 bases and J by 4 bases, with 14 bases between the two germline ends. The CDR3 covers 16 residues. CDR3 residues: CASSTSIGQYNSPLHF. CDR3 bases: TGTGCCAGTAGTACTTCAATTGGACAGTATAATTCACCCCTCCACTTT.